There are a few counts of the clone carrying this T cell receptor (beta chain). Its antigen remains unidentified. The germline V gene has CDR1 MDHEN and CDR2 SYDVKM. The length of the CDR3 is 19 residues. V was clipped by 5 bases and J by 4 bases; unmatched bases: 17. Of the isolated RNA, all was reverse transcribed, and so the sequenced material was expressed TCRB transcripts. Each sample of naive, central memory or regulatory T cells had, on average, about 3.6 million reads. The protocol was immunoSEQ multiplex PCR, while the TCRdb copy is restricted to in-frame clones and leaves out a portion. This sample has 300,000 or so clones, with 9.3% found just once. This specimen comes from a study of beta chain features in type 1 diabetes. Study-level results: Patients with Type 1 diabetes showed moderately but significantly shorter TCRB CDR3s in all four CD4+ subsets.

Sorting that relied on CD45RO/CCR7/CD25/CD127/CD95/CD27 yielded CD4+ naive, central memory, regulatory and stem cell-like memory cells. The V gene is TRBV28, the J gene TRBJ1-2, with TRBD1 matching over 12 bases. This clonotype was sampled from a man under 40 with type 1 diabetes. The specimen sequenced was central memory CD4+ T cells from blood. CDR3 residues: CASSNNLGTGGNLAYGYTF. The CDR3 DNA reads TGTGCCAGCAGTAATAACCTCGGGACAGGGGGCAATTTAGCCTATGGCTACACCTTC.